This TCR beta chain was identified in a study of human T cells and chemical hapten exposure. V was clipped by 5 bases and J by 2 bases, with 16 bases between them. The CDR3 runs to 15 residues. Germline CDR1 reads LGHNT; CDR2 reads FRNRAP. This sample's time point: patch test 1, 2 weeks after DPC sensitization. Regarding treatment: therapeutic diphenylcyclopropenone sensitization with weekly scalp DPC. The total RNA was obtained from whole blood that was not fractionated. TCRdb reprocessed the RACE reads with MiXCR, giving one entry per CDR3 protein. The sample carries roughly 190,000 distinct CDR3 sequences, 20% to 25% recorded once.

The V and J genes are TRBV12-5 and TRBJ2-7; TRBD2 is a possible D gene (5 bases). The receptor's source is a woman between 50 and 59 years old with alopecia areata. Some clones in this sample may be carry-over from other donors' samples. This material consisted of whole blood, taken in connection with sensitization to the hapten diphenylcyclopropenone (DPC). CDR3 sequence reads: CASGLTGSPPYEQYF. DNA of the CDR3: TGTGCTAGTGGTCTCACGGGATCCCCACCCTACGAGCAGTACTTC.